This TCR beta chain was found in a study of blood T cell repertoires in COVID-19. Study-wide background: Acute and convalescent COVID-19 specimens originated in the United States, Italy and Spain. In each case, the material was cDNA or gDNA derived from T cells, B-cell-depleted T cells, or PBMCs.

Germline assignment: CDR1 LGHDT and CDR2 YNNKEL (reference sequence). The CDR3 has 15 residues. V lost 1 base, J lost 4 bases, and 10 bases lay in between. Methods used by the authors: The authors estimated nucleated cell counts from reference gene primer amplification. Profiled with immunoSEQ multiplex PCR; TCRdb holds only in-frame clones, not every one. For V, J and clone size, that table is used; D and trimming come from the DNA. The sample consists of 60,000 or so clones, about 85% of them appearing once. The rearrangement joins TRBV3-1 (or the pseudogene TRBV3-2) to TRBJ2-2, with D tentatively TRBD1 (7 bases). Material for sequencing was peripheral blood. This TCR came from a woman in her sixties or seventies with active COVID-19. Here the CDR3 DNA reads TGTGCCAGCAGCCAAGGACAGGGAGGCACCGGGGAGCTGTTTTTT. Translating gives CASSQGQGGTGELFF.